In its sample, the clone carrying this T cell receptor (beta chain) was seen many times. Its specificity is not known. The data were obtained in a study of T cells in Graves' hyperthyroidism and ophthalmopathy. TCR beta CDR3 regions were amplified from RNA. First-round RT-PCR with HTBI primers amplified the TCR CDR3 region. TCRdb re-derived calls from the multiplex PCR reads in MiXCR, one entry per CDR3 protein. Counted here are some 490,000 distinct CDR3 sequences, around 16% occurring once; the ten biggest clones make up less than 30%. Study outcomes and limitations: Before onset, ophthalmopathy was predicted by the model a median roughly 6.8 months earlier. In the analysis, a 13 V-J model separated ophthalmopathy from stable hyperthyroidism.

Germline values: CDR1 SGHRS, CDR2 YFSETQ. This CDR3 region has 14 residues. V dropped 5 bases and J dropped 3 bases, with 12 bases sitting between them. Source material: blood. This chain connects TRBV5-1 to TRBJ2-1; maybe TRBD2 (6 bases). This TCR was sampled from a woman younger than 45 with Graves' ophthalmopathy. The CDR3 loop reads CASSERLGYNEQFF. As DNA, the CDR3 is TGCGCCAGCAGTGAGAGACTAGGCTACAATGAGCAGTTCTTC.